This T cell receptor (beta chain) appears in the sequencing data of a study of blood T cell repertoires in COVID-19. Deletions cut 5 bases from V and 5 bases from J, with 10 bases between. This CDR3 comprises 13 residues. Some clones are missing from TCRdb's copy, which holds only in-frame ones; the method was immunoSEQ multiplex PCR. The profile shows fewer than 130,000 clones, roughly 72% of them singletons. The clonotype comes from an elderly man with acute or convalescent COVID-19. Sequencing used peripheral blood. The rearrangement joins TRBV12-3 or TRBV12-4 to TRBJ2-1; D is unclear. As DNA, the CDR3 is TGTGCCAGCAGTCGGGTCCCAGACAATGAGCAGTTCTTC. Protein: CASSRVPDNEQFF.